The TCR beta chain described here comes from a study of glioma-infiltrating T cells. Findings and caveats of the study: Non-neoplastic patients had below-expected tissue-blood divergence, while all gliomas exceeded expectation.

V lost 6 bases and J 6 bases, leaving 14 bases between the germline ends. The CDR3 extends over 13 amino acids. TCR alpha and beta CDR3 regions were amplified from RNA using iRepertoire nested multiplex PCR. TCRdb recomputed calls from the multiplex PCR reads with MiXCR, one row per CDR3 protein. This table has under 200,000 distinct CDR3 sequences, more than 30% appearing once. On this clonotype: The antigen is undetermined.

Sequencing was carried out using glioma tissue, nonneoplastic brain tissue, or PBMCs (not recorded which). J is TRBJ1-1 and V is TRBV12-3 or TRBV12-4, with a possible D match to TRBD1 (6 bases). The clonotype was recovered from a human donor with low-grade glioma or glioblastoma, undergoing nonglioma brain surgery, or in good health (not recorded which). The DNA of the CDR3 is TGTGCCAGCAGCTTAAGCGGACAGTCTGAAGCTTTCTTT. Protein: CASSLSGQSEAFF.